These 14 T cell receptor beta chains came from one sample sequenced in a study of early T cells in non-severe SARS-CoV-2 infection. One entry per CDR3 protein results from TCRdb running MiXCR on the 5' RACE reads. This sample has tens of thousands of distinct CDR3 sequences, with 4.5% to 7% found just once. Source: whole blood, taken at baseline. These receptors were collected from an adult who was a healthcare worker with PCR-confirmed SARS-CoV-2 infection or an uninfected control (not recorded which).

Ten or more counts support this clonotype. The chain employs TRBV28 and TRBJ2-7; 7 nucleotides match TRBD2. Germline V lookup: CDR1 MDHEN, CDR2 SYDVKM. The CDR3 runs 14 residues. With 5 bases clipped from V and 2 bases from J, the junction kept 6 bases outside the gene matches. DNA for the CDR3: TGTGCCAGCAGTGGAGGACTAGTAACCTACGAGCAGTACTTC. It encodes CASSGGLVTYEQYF.

This clonotype has just a few counts. The chain employs TRBV2 and TRBJ1-2; a possible D gene is TRBD1 (5 bases). V lost 1 base, J lost 5 bases, and 8 bases lay in between. The CDR3 is made up of 13 amino acids. The germline gives CDR1 SNHLY, CDR2 FYNNEI. CDR3 nucleotides: TGTGCCAGCAGTGAAGGGGGGATTTATGGCTACACCTTC. It translates to CASSEGGIYGYTF.

This clonotype occurred many times. The V and J genes are TRBV7-3 and TRBJ2-1; weak D call: TRBD2 (6 bases). The CDR3 covers 16 residues. Deletions cut 6 bases from V and 7 bases from J, with 22 bases between. Germline CDR1 is SGHTA and CDR2 is FQGTGA. For the CDR3, the DNA is TGTGCCAGCAGTCCCTGGGCCAGCGGGTGGGGTAATGAGCAGTTCTTC. It yields the protein CASSPWASGWGNEQFF.

In this sample, this clonotype turned up many times. The V and J genes are TRBV6-6 and TRBJ2-3; TRBD2 is a possible D gene (5 bases). The V and J ends lost 5 bases and 10 bases respectively, with 19 bases between them. Per the germline V gene, CDR1 is MNHNY and CDR2 is SVGAGI (reference sequence). The CDR3 loop spans 14 amino acids. The CDR3 DNA is TGTGCCAGCAGTCCCCTCCCTAGGGAAGCGGCGCAGTATTTT. Translated: CASSPLPREAAQYF.

This clonotype appeared many times. The chain has TRBV16 and TRBJ1-5; 8 nucleotides align to TRBD1. The CDR3 totals 18 residues. V lost 2 bases, J lost 6 bases, and 15 bases stayed unmatched. Germline V lookup: CDR1 KGHSY, CDR2 FQNENV. This chain's CDR3 is CASSQALPQGANGQPQHF. In DNA, the CDR3 is TGTGCCAGCAGCCAAGCCCTACCCCAGGGGGCGAATGGTCAGCCCCAGCATTTT.

This clonotype has more than one count but fewer than ten. The chain is built from TRBV6-6 and TRBJ1-2; D uncertain. The germline V gene encodes CDR1 MNHNY and CDR2 SVGAGI (reference sequence). V was trimmed by 7 bases and J by 4 bases, leaving 22 bases between them. The CDR3 covers 16 residues. This chain's CDR3 is CASINPSGTASYGYTF. The DNA for the CDR3 is TGTGCCAGCATCAACCCGAGTGGTACCGCCAGCTATGGCTACACCTTC.

This clonotype was detected ten times or more. This chain joins TRBV7-9 and TRBJ2-7; TRBD2 is a possible D gene (5 bases). V was trimmed by 8 bases and J by 5 bases, leaving 13 bases between them. The CDR3 has 12 residues. Germline V gives CDR1 SEHNR, CDR2 FQNEAQ (reference sequence). In nucleotides, the CDR3 is TGTGCCAGCGCCGGGATGCCCAACGAGCAGTACTTC. As protein: CASAGMPNEQYF.

This clonotype was detected ten times or more. The chain joins TRBV7-3 to TRBJ2-3; D uncertain. The germline gives CDR1 SGHTA, CDR2 FQGTGA. Trimming shortened V by 5 bases and J by 2 bases, and 8 bases separated the two germline ends. The CDR3 length is 13 residues. CDR3 protein: CASSPDHTDTQYF. The CDR3 nucleotides read TGTGCCAGCAGCCCCGACCACACAGATACGCAGTATTTT.

This CDR3 reads CASSLSSMNTEAFF. The CDR3 nucleotides are TGTGCCAGCAGTTTATCGAGTATGAACACTGAAGCTTTCTTT. This sequence joins TRBV27 and TRBJ1-1, with D unresolved. The germline V gene has CDR1 MNHEY and CDR2 SMNVEV (reference sequence). This CDR3 is built from 14 residues. V lost 0 bases, J lost 0 bases, and 5 bases lay in between.

This clonotype was counted ten times or more. The chain is built from TRBV18 and TRBJ1-5, with D tentatively TRBD1 (5 bases). The CDR3 extends over 15 amino acids. Trimming removed 1 base from V and 7 bases from J, with 14 bases in between. Per germline, CDR1 KGHSH and CDR2 LQKENI. Written as DNA, the CDR3 is TGTGCCAGCTCACCACACCGGGGCCCAGAGCAGCCCCAGCATTTT. Translating it yields CASSPHRGPEQPQHF.

This clonotype was picked up many times. The chain combines TRBV5-6 with TRBJ2-5; the match to TRBD2 covers 10 bases. The J segment lost 4 bases and the V segment lost 3 bases, leaving 9 bases of the junction unmatched. The germline V gene encodes CDR1 SGHDT and CDR2 YYEEEE. The length of the CDR3 is 16 residues. The CDR3 DNA follows: TGTGCCAGCAGCTACCCGAGCGGGAGGGCGGGAGAGACCCAGTACTTC. Encoded protein: CASSYPSGRAGETQYF.

Ten or more counts support this clonotype. The rearrangement joins TRBV27 to TRBJ2-7; 7 nucleotides align to TRBD1. Trimming took 7 bases from V and 1 from J; bases not matched to a gene: 13. In germline, CDR1 is MNHEY, CDR2 SMNVEV (reference sequence). This CDR3 has 16 amino acids. This CDR3 is CASTPSSGTASYEQYF. CDR3 sequence (DNA): TGTGCCAGCACCCCTTCGTCCGGGACAGCTTCCTACGAGCAGTACTTC.

This clonotype came up many times. The chain is built from TRBV4-3 and TRBJ1-1, with D possibly matching TRBD1 (5 bases). CDR1 and CDR2 (germline): LGHNA, YSLEER. The CDR3 has 14 amino acids. Trimming pared 0 bases from V and 4 bases from J, leaving 9 bases between. The CDR3 DNA sequence: TGCGCCAGCAGCCAAGATCCAGGGACCACTGAAGCTTTCTTT. This gives the protein CASSQDPGTTEAFF.

At least ten counts were recorded for this clonotype. The chain carries TRBV7-8 and TRBJ1-4; 8 bases line up with TRBD1. V was clipped by 4 bases and J by 8 bases; unmatched bases: 6. The CDR3 covers 14 residues. Germline V gives CDR1 SGHVS, CDR2 FQNEAQ. The CDR3 DNA reads as TGTGCCAGCAGCTCGACAGGGGTTGAGGAAAAACTGTTTTTT. It specifies CASSSTGVEEKLFF.